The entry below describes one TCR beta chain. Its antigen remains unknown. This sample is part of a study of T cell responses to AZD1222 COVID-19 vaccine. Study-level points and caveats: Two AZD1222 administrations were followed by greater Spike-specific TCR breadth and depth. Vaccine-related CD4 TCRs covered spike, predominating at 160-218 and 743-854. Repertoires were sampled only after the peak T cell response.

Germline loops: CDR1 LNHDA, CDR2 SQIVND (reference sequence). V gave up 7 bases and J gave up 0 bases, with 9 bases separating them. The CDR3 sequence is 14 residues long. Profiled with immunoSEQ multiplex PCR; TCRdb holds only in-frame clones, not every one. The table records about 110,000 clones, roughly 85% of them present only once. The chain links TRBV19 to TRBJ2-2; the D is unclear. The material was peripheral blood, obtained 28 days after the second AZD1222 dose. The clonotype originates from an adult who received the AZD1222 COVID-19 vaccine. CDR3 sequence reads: CASKWYANTGELFF. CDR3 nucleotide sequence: TGTGCCAGTAAGTGGTATGCGAACACCGGGGAGCTGTTTTTT.